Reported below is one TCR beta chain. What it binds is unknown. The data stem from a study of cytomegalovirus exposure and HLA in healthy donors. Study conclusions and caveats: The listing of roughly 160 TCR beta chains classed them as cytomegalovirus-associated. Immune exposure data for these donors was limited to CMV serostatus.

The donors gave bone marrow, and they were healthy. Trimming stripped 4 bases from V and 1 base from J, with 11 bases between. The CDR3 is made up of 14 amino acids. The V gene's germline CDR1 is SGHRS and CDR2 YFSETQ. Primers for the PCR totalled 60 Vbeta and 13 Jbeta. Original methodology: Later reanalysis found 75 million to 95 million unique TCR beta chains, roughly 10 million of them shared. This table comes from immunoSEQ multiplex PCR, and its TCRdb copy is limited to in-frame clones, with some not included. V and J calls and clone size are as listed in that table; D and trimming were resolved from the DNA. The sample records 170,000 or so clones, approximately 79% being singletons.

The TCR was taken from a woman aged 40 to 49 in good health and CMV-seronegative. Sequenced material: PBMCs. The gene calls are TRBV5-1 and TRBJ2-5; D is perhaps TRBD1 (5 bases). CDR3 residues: CASSRAGPQETQYF. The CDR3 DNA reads TGCGCCAGCAGCCGCGCAGGGCCCCAAGAGACCCAGTACTTC.